This TCR beta chain is drawn from a study of cytomegalovirus exposure and HLA in healthy donors. The wider study: There were 90 million to 140 million unique TCR beta sequences, drawn from some 180 million T cells, in an earlier analysis.

About this clone: Its antigen is unidentified.

PCR involved 60 Vbeta and 13 Jbeta primers. Repertoires were generated with immunoSEQ multiplex PCR, while TCRdb's copy carries only in-frame clones and drops some. This table holds 85,000 to 100,000 clones, about 89% found once. Each donor's status was that of a healthy bone marrow donor. The trim removed 4 bases at V and 0 bases at J, leaving 1 base unmatched. Looked up from germline, CDR1 is SGHRS and CDR2 is YFSETQ. This CDR3 has 14 amino acids. Overall study results and limits: A later analysis linked a missense DCLRE1C variant to TCR beta V- and J-gene trimming.

The chain links TRBV5-1 to TRBJ2-5, with 9 positions matching TRBD2. The clonotype originates from a young man in good health and CMV-seropositive. The material sequenced was PBMCs. CDR3 loop: CASSLAGNQETQYF. CDR3 DNA sequence: TGCGCCAGCAGCCTAGCGGGAAACCAAGAGACCCAGTACTTC.